The next 17 T cell receptor beta chains were all read from a single sample in a study of CD8+ T cells in alopecia areata. Sequencing used cDNA as its template, made by extracting RNA and reverse transcribing it. TCRdb keeps only in-frame clones here, not all; method: immunoSEQ multiplex PCR. This table holds 150,000 to 200,000 clones, 50% to 65% found once. Noted treatment: oral pan-JAK inhibitor, 5-10 mg twice daily. This sample comprised CD4+ T cells sorted from blood, obtained at week 24, from a patient treated with tofacitinib. Receptor source: a human donor with alopecia areata.

V gene TRBV30 combines with J gene TRBJ2-7, with 8 bases aligning to TRBD2. CDR1 and CDR2 (germline): GTSNPN, SVGIG (reference sequence). This CDR3 is built from 18 residues. Trimming at V came to 2 bases and at J to 6 bases, leaving 21 bases not matched to a gene. The CDR3 DNA follows: TGTGCCTGGAGTTGGGAAAATTTTCGGGGACTAGTTTCTGGCGAGCAGTACTTC. Translation: CAWSWENFRGLVSGEQYF.

The chain combines TRBV25-1 with TRBJ2-1; 7 nucleotides align to TRBD1. CDR3 size: 14 residues. The V gene's germline CDR1 is MGHDK and CDR2 SYGVNS. Trimming cost V 0 bases and J 8 bases; bases outside gene matches: 4. This chain's CDR3 is CASSEYKGADEQFF. The DNA for the CDR3 is TGTGCCAGCAGTGAATATAAGGGGGCGGATGAGCAGTTCTTC.

This clone showed up just once. The V call is TRBV7-2, the J call TRBJ1-2, with D possibly being TRBD1 (5 bases). Between the trimmed V and J ends, which lost 4 bases and 2 bases, there was a span of 14 bases. This CDR3 has 15 amino acids. Per the germline V gene, CDR1 is SGHTA and CDR2 is FQGNSA. Written as DNA, the CDR3 is TGTGCCAGCAGCTCGCGATTTGGGGGGAACTATGGCTACACCTTC. It encodes CASSSRFGGNYGYTF.

The rearrangement links TRBV4-1 to TRBJ2-7; possible D gene TRBD1, 6 bases. CDR1 and CDR2 (germline): MGHRA, YSYEKL. V was trimmed by 0 bases and J by 3 bases, leaving 12 bases between them. This CDR3 is built from 15 residues. CDR3 amino acids: CASSQDPQTGYEQYF. The DNA for the CDR3 is TGCGCCAGCAGCCAAGACCCCCAGACAGGCTACGAGCAGTACTTC.

The chain carries TRBV5-1 and TRBJ2-7; 7 nucleotides line up with TRBD1. The V gene end was trimmed by 1 base and the J gene end by 6 bases; junction bases not matched to a gene: 1. Germline-derived CDR1 and CDR2 are SGHRS and YFSETQ. The CDR3 runs to 12 residues. In DNA, the CDR3 is TGCGCCAGCAGCTTGTCAGGGGGCGAGCAGTACTTC. This encodes CASSLSGGEQYF.

This clone appeared many times. The gene calls are TRBV7-8 and TRBJ2-3; 11 bases line up with TRBD2. In germline, CDR1 is SGHVS, CDR2 FQNEAQ. The CDR3 contains 13 residues. Unmatched junction bases numbered 1, after V lost 9 bases and J lost 2 bases. CDR3 sequence: CASSGGVTDTQYF. In nucleotides, the CDR3 is TGTGCCAGTAGCGGGGGGGTCACAGATACGCAGTATTTT. Together with reference TRBV7-8 and TRBJ2-3, the CDR3 gives the full variable domain: GAGVSQSPRYKVAKRGQDVALRCDPISGHVSLFWYQQALGQGPEFLTYFQNEAQLDKSGLPSDRFFAERPEGSVSTLKIQRTQQEDSAVYLCASSGGVTDTQYFGPGTRLTVL.

Only one count was recorded for this clone. The genes are TRBV5-1 and TRBJ2-5; perhaps TRBD2 as D (6 bases). The CDR3 length is 11 residues. Germline V gene data show CDR1 as SGHRS and CDR2 as YFSETQ. Trimming took off 0 bases at V and 13 bases at J, with 10 bases between the two ends. The CDR3 is CASSLVGGRYF. The CDR3 DNA sequence: TGCGCCAGCAGCTTGGTGGGGGGTAGGTACTTC.

Concerning this clone itself: At the DNA level, this CDR3 is encoded by other sequences in the same sample as well. The chain combines TRBV9 with TRBJ1-2; no definite D call. Germline CDR1 SGDLS, CDR2 YYNGEE. V dropped 2 bases and J dropped 5 bases, with 7 bases sitting between them. CDR3 length: 12 residues. CDR3 region: CASSVESYGYTF. The DNA for the CDR3 is TGTGCCAGCAGCGTTGAGTCTTATGGCTACACCTTC.

V usage is TRBV29-1 and J usage is TRBJ1-1; D remains ambiguous. V shed 4 bases and J shed 0 bases, with 9 bases lying between them. Germline V CDR1 and CDR2: SQVTM, ANQGSEA. The CDR3 is 13 amino acids. DNA of the CDR3: TGCAGCGTTGGACGGAAGCTGAACACTGAAGCTTTCTTT. It codes for CSVGRKLNTEAFF.

V usage is TRBV30 and J usage is TRBJ1-1; 9 bases are shared with TRBD1. Germline V gene lookup returns CDR1 GTSNPN and CDR2 SVGIG (reference sequence). The trim removed 4 bases at V and 11 bases at J, leaving 14 bases unmatched. The CDR3 is made up of 14 amino acids. The CDR3 sequence: CAWTGGGQGRGAFF. In nucleotides, the CDR3 is TGTGCCTGGACTGGAGGGGGACAGGGCCGTGGGGCTTTCTTT.

This chain joins TRBV27 and TRBJ1-4, with TRBD1 as a possible D gene (6 bases). Germline V CDR1 and CDR2: MNHEY, SMNVEV (reference sequence). The CDR3 spans 13 residues. The V gene lost 2 bases and the J gene lost 5 bases, with 6 bases spanning the gap. The CDR3, as DNA: TGTGCCAGCAGTTTAACAGGGAATGAAAAACTGTTTTTT. This gives the protein CASSLTGNEKLFF.

The chain recombines TRBV30 with TRBJ2-1, with 7 positions matching TRBD2. With V trimmed by 6 bases and J by 4 bases, 6 bases remained unmatched. This CDR3 has 13 amino acids. Germline V gene sequence: CDR1 GTSNPN, CDR2 SVGIG (reference sequence). CDR3 residues: CACRSGTYNEQFF. CDR3 bases: TGTGCCTGTAGGAGCGGGACTTACAATGAGCAGTTCTTC.

The chain is built from TRBV29-1 and TRBJ2-3; D is possibly TRBD2 (6 bases). The CDR3 extends over 14 amino acids. The germline V and J ends were trimmed by 4 bases and 10 bases, with 21 bases remaining between them. The germline gives CDR1 SQVTM, CDR2 ANQGSEA. The CDR3 DNA is TGCAGCGTTGGATTCAGACTAGAGCCCCACCCGCAGTATTTT. Its protein product is CSVGFRLEPHPQYF.

This clone was observed a few times. The same CDR3 also results from other DNA sequences found in this sample. V gene TRBV29-1 combines with J gene TRBJ2-2; the D call may be TRBD1 or TRBD2 (5 bases each). Germline V gene data show CDR1 as SQVTM and CDR2 as ANQGSEA. With 4 bases removed from V and 6 bases from J, the gap between germline ends came to 6 bases. The CDR3 has 11 amino acids. Here the CDR3 DNA reads TGCAGCGTTGTGGGGGCCGGGGAGCTGTTTTTT. Amino acid sequence: CSVVGAGELFF.

The rearrangement joins TRBV18 to TRBJ2-6; D is uncertain. Germline lookup yields CDR1 KGHSH and CDR2 LQKENI. The CDR3 spans 16 residues. The ends were cut back, 1 base at V and 2 bases at J, with 9 bases in the middle. The CDR3 nucleotides are TGTGCCAGCTCACCACAACACCCTCCTGGGGCCAACGTCCTGACTTTC. Translated: CASSPQHPPGANVLTF.

The rearrangement joins TRBV6-4 to TRBJ2-3; 7 bases match TRBD1. In germline, CDR1 is MRHNA, CDR2 SNTAGT. The CDR3 totals 14 residues. Trimming took 2 bases from V and 4 from J; bases not matched to a gene: 3. CDR3 loop: CASSDRGQPDTQYF. The CDR3 bases are TGTGCCAGCAGTGACAGGGGGCAGCCAGATACGCAGTATTTT.

The rearrangement joins TRBV2 to TRBJ2-7; D might be TRBD2 (5 bases). The germline V and J ends were trimmed by 2 bases and 10 bases, with 12 bases remaining between them. Germline CDR1 reads SNHLY; CDR2 reads FYNNEI. CDR3 length equals 12 residues. The CDR3 coding sequence is TGTGCCAGCAGTGAACTTAGAGGGTTTCAGTACTTC. This translates into CASSELRGFQYF.